The 18 T cell receptor beta chains reported below all come from one sample, sequenced in a study of early stage breast cancer tumors. The data were produced by immunoSEQ multiplex PCR, yet TCRdb's version contains in-frame clones alone and is incomplete. The sample holds about 36,000 clones; 70% to 85% are singletons and the top ten take about 7%. The specimen was blood. All receptors come from a person between 60 and 69 years old with breast cancer.

The V and J genes are TRBV18 and TRBJ2-5, with D tentatively TRBD2 (5 bases). The CDR3 length is 15 residues. V was cut by 6 bases and J by 5 bases, with 19 bases left in between. CDR1 and CDR2 (germline): KGHSH, LQKENI. CDR3 sequence: CASSTSGPKGETQYF. The CDR3 DNA is TGTGCCAGCTCGACCAGCGGCCCCAAAGGCGAGACCCAGTACTTC. The whole variable domain, filled in from reference TRBV18 and TRBJ2-5, reads NAGVMQNPRHLVRRRGQEARLRCSPMKGHSHVYWYRQLPEEGLKFMVYLQKENIIDESGMPKERFSAEFPKEGPSILRIQQVVRGDSAAYFCASSTSGPKGETQYFGPGTRLLVL.

In this sample, this clone turned up a few times. This chain links TRBV6-1 with TRBJ1-5; possibly TRBD1 for D (5 bases). V was pared by 6 bases and J by 7 bases, with 16 bases between. The germline V gene encodes CDR1 MNHNS and CDR2 SASEGT. The CDR3 loop spans 14 amino acids. CDR3: CASRGSAGRQPQHF. For the CDR3, the DNA is TGTGCCAGCAGGGGGTCGGCAGGGCGACAGCCCCAGCATTTT.

This sequence joins TRBV11-2 and TRBJ1-5; D may be TRBD1 (5 bases). Germline lookup yields CDR1 SGHAT and CDR2 FQNNGV. This CDR3 contains 13 residues. V was clipped by 5 bases and J by 11 bases, with 16 bases between them. The CDR3 loop reads CASSLGVSGTQHF. In DNA form, the CDR3 reads TGTGCCAGCAGCCTAGGGGTTTCCGGGACCCAGCATTTT.

This chain joins TRBV11-2 and TRBJ2-4; TRBD1 matches 10 bases. The V gene's germline CDR1 is SGHAT and CDR2 FQNNGV. J gave up 9 bases and V 5 bases, and 7 bases lay outside the gene matches. CDR3 length: 14 residues. Written as DNA, the CDR3 is TGTGCCAGCAGCCCGGGACAGGGGAGAAGCATTCAGTACTTC. It is translated as CASSPGQGRSIQYF.

A few counts support this clone. V is TRBV19 and J is TRBJ2-7, with 11 bases fitting TRBD2. The CDR3 is made up of 14 amino acids. V lost 5 bases and J lost 3; bases outside the gene matches: 3. CDR1 and CDR2 from the germline V gene are LNHDA and SQIVND (reference sequence). The CDR3 loop is CASSPGLAVYEQYF. In DNA, the CDR3 is TGTGCCAGTAGTCCGGGACTAGCGGTCTACGAGCAGTACTTC.

V and J are TRBV19 and TRBJ1-5, with TRBD1 matching 8 bases. Germline-derived CDR1 and CDR2 are LNHDA and SQIVND (reference sequence). The CDR3 covers 16 residues. Trimming took 2 bases from V and 6 from J; bases not matched to a gene: 9. The CDR3 sequence: CASSIYEGRGLQPQHF. DNA for the CDR3: TGTGCCAGTAGTATATATGAGGGCAGGGGGCTTCAGCCCCAGCATTTT.

This chain links TRBV19 with TRBJ2-1; D is undetermined. V lost 6 bases, J lost 0 bases, and 12 bases lay in between. Per germline, CDR1 LNHDA and CDR2 SQIVND (reference sequence). The CDR3 contains 15 residues. As DNA, the CDR3 is TGTGCCAGTAGACTCGGACGGAGCTCCTACAATGAGCAGTTCTTC. Translating gives CASRLGRSSYNEQFF.

The rearrangement links TRBV11-3 to TRBJ2-2; the D gene is possibly TRBD1 (6 bases). V was clipped by 5 bases and J by 1 base, with 11 bases between them. Per the germline V gene, CDR1 is SGHNT and CDR2 is YENEEA. The CDR3 has 15 residues. The CDR3 nucleotides read TGTGCCAGCAGCCACAAGGGACAGAACACCGGGGAGCTGTTTTTT. Its protein product is CASSHKGQNTGELFF.

The chain uses TRBV28 and TRBJ2-7; 8 nucleotides align to TRBD1. J lost 1 base, V lost 6 bases, and 8 bases had no gene match. The CDR3 spans 15 residues. Germline values: CDR1 MDHEN, CDR2 SYDVKM. CDR3 region: CASSGLWTGSYEQYF. The CDR3 DNA follows: TGTGCCAGCAGCGGCCTTTGGACAGGGTCCTACGAGCAGTACTTC.

V and J are TRBV27 and TRBJ1-1; D is uncertain. The CDR3 consists of 13 residues. V was clipped by 2 bases and J by 1 base, with 5 bases between them. Germline assignment: CDR1 MNHEY and CDR2 SMNVEV (reference sequence). The CDR3: CASSLTQNTEAFF. CDR3 sequence (DNA): TGTGCCAGCAGTTTAACACAGAACACTGAAGCTTTCTTT.

The rearrangement joins TRBV13 to TRBJ1-4; no reliable D call. Germline values: CDR1 PRHDT, CDR2 FYEKMQ (reference sequence). V gave up 1 base and J gave up 3 bases, with 9 bases separating them. The CDR3 is 15 amino acids. The CDR3 here is CASSLVGSPNEKLFF. CDR3 sequence (DNA): TGTGCCAGCAGCTTAGTTGGCAGCCCTAATGAAAAACTGTTTTTT.

The V call is TRBV6-5, the J call TRBJ1-6; no definite D call. The CDR3 is 13 residues long. CDR1 and CDR2 from the germline V gene are MNHEY and SVGAGI. V shed 0 bases and J shed 7 bases, with 4 bases lying between them. Here the CDR3 reads CASSYSRNSPLHF. The CDR3 bases are TGTGCCAGCAGTTACTCGAGGAATTCACCCCTCCACTTT.

The chain recombines TRBV19 with TRBJ2-3; 12 nucleotides align to TRBD2. The CDR3 extends over 15 amino acids. Trimming removed 4 bases from V and 8 bases from J; junction bases left unmatched: 7. Germline CDR1 LNHDA, CDR2 SQIVND (reference sequence). As DNA, the CDR3 is TGTGCCAGTAGTAAGAGACTAGCGGGAGCCGCTACGCAGTATTTT. Encoded protein: CASSKRLAGAATQYF.

This chain joins TRBV19 and TRBJ2-2; possibly TRBD2 for D (5 bases). This CDR3 comprises 15 residues. Germline V lookup: CDR1 LNHDA, CDR2 SQIVND (reference sequence). Trimming took off 0 bases at V and 4 bases at J, with 9 bases between the two ends. The CDR3 here is CASSIEGAGTGELFF. The CDR3, as DNA: TGTGCCAGTAGTATAGAAGGCGCGGGCACCGGGGAGCTGTTTTTT.

CDR3 nucleotides: TGTGCCAGCAGCCCCCCCATCAGACAGGTCGGATATGGCTACACCTTC. It translates to CASSPPIRQVGYGYTF. The chain uses TRBV7-9 and TRBJ1-2; the D gene is possibly TRBD1 (6 bases). V shed 5 bases and J shed 5 bases, with 21 bases lying between them. CDR1 is SEHNR, CDR2 FQNEAQ, per germline (reference sequence). The CDR3 totals 16 residues.

The V gene is TRBV5-1, the J gene TRBJ2-5; TRBD1 is a possible D gene (6 bases). The J call may be wrong; the DNA end is better matched by TRBJ2-7. The CDR3 spans 15 residues. Germline V CDR1 and CDR2: SGHRS, YFSETQ. The CDR3 region has the DNA TGCGCCAGCAGCTTGTCGCAGGGGAAGGGCTACGAGCAGTACTTC. Translating it yields CASSLSQGKGYEQYF.

The V and J genes are TRBV9 and TRBJ2-5; 9 bases align to TRBD1. V lost 1 base, J lost 4 bases, and 2 bases stayed unmatched. CDR1 is SGDLS and CDR2 is YYNGEE in the germline V gene. The CDR3 is 14 amino acids. CDR3 loop: CASSVLGQGETQYF. CDR3 nucleotide sequence: TGTGCCAGCAGCGTACTGGGACAGGGAGAGACCCAGTACTTC.

The chain couples TRBV11-1 to TRBJ2-1; 8 bases align to TRBD2. Trimming at V came to 1 base and at J to 3 bases, leaving 8 bases not matched to a gene. Per germline, CDR1 SGHAT and CDR2 FQDESV (reference sequence). The CDR3 has 17 residues. The chain's CDR3 is CASSLGPFSGVYNEQFF. The CDR3 DNA sequence: TGTGCCAGCAGCTTAGGGCCCTTTAGCGGGGTCTACAATGAGCAGTTCTTC.